The source of this T cell receptor beta chain is a study of cytomegalovirus exposure and HLA in healthy donors. The study, taken as a whole, reports: It was reported that the classifier diagnosed cytomegalovirus status with high specificity and sensitivity in both the original and validation cohorts. A later examination showed that TCR association rates differed by HLA locus, with DRB1 most and HLA-C fewest. Later on, analysis showed that most CMV-associated TCR beta chains appeared to be HLA-restricted. Other equally common chains were less clonally expanded than HLA-associated TCR beta chains, a later analysis showed.

Germline CDR1 reads LGHNA; CDR2 reads YNFKEQ. The CDR3 is 18 amino acids. The J segment lost 6 bases and the V segment lost 0 bases, leaving 9 bases of the junction unmatched. Comments on this clone: Its specificity is not known.

Use of 60 Vbeta and 13 Jbeta primers characterized the PCR. Measured with immunoSEQ multiplex PCR; TCRdb has only the in-frame clones, and not every one. The sample has about 190,000 clones, 73% seen once; the top ten hold approximately 1.8%. The receptor's source is a woman in her twenties or thirties in good health and CMV-seronegative. Material: PBMCs. The V and J genes are TRBV4-2 and TRBJ2-1; 12 bases are shared with TRBD2. The CDR3 sequence: CASSQEQELAGGGNEQFF. CDR3 nucleotides: TGTGCCAGCAGCCAAGAACAGGAGCTAGCGGGGGGGGGCAATGAGCAGTTCTTC.